The rows below give T cell receptor beta chains drawn from one sample of a study of blood T cells in healthy people across ages. TCRdb ran MiXCR on the 5' RACE reads and lists one entry per CDR3 protein. The top ten hold 10% to 13% of the sample, which has about 930,000 distinct CDR3 sequences, 25% to 35% seen once. These data also featured in a second study, about T cells of mothers and their children.

The sequenced sample was blood. The receptors originated from a woman between 40 and 55 years old in good health. Both conserved end residues are part of each CDR3. A D gene is named only where the DNA matches it firmly. Clone size appears in some rows only: once, few, many, or a class for an expanded clone.

D: TRBD1; J: TRBJ1-1; size: NA; V: TRBV20-1; DNA: TGCAGTGCTAGGTACAGGGGTGAAGCTTTCTTT; CDR3: CSARYRGEAFF
D: NA; J: TRBJ2-2; size: few; V: TRBV6-4; DNA: TGTGCCAGCAGTCAAGATCGGGGCAGCACCGGGGAGCTGTTTTTT; CDR3: CASSQDRGSTGELFF
D: NA; J: TRBJ1-2; size: NA; V: TRBV5-5; DNA: TGTGCCAGCGGGGGATACCGCTATGGCTACACCTTC; CDR3: CASGGYRYGYTF
D: NA; J: TRBJ1-1; size: NA; V: TRBV20-1; DNA: TGCAGTGCTAGGGGCACGGTTCGAAACACTGAAGCTTTCTTT; CDR3: CSARGTVRNTEAFF
D: NA; J: TRBJ1-4; size: NA; V: TRBV28; DNA: TGTGCCAGCAGTCCGGGCCCCTTTTGGGAAAGACTGTTTTTT; CDR3: CASSPGPFWERLFF
D: NA; J: TRBJ2-7; size: few; V: TRBV11-2; DNA: TGTGCCAGCAGCTTAGCTGGGGGGGCCACCTACGAGCAGTACTTC; CDR3: CASSLAGGATYEQYF
D: NA; J: TRBJ2-5; size: many; V: TRBV29-1; DNA: TGCAGCGCCCAAGCGAGGGAGGCCCAGTACTTC; CDR3: CSAQAREAQYF
D: NA; J: TRBJ2-4; size: NA; V: TRBV10-3; DNA: TGTGTCATCAGTGCGTCAGGGATTTTGGCCAAAAACATTCAGTACTTC; CDR3: CVISASGILAKNIQYF
D: NA; J: TRBJ1-1; size: few; V: TRBV7-3; DNA: TGTGCCAGCAGCCCTAGATCAGGGTTTAACACTGAAGCTTTCTTT; CDR3: CASSPRSGFNTEAFF
D: NA; J: TRBJ1-1; size: NA; V: TRBV9; DNA: TGTGCCAGCAGCGCATCAGGAAACCCTGAAGCTTTCTTT; CDR3: CASSASGNPEAFF
D: TRBD1; J: TRBJ1-1; size: NA; V: TRBV29-1; DNA: TGCAGCGTCCGGGGTAGAACAGGGGTCACTGAAGCTTTCTTT; CDR3: CSVRGRTGVTEAFF
D: NA; J: TRBJ1-5; size: few; V: TRBV5-1; DNA: TGCGCCAGCAGCTTGGAAGGGACTCCGGGGCAGCCCCAGCATTTT; CDR3: CASSLEGTPGQPQHF
D: NA; J: TRBJ1-5; size: many; V: TRBV7-2; DNA: TGTGCCAGCAGCTCGGCGGGTAGCAATCAGCCCCAGCATTTT; CDR3: CASSSAGSNQPQHF
D: NA; J: TRBJ1-5; size: NA; V: TRBV6-5; DNA: TGTGCCAGCAGCGCCGGGCCCTTGGCGCAGCCCCAGCATTTT; CDR3: CASSAGPLAQPQHF
D: TRBD2; J: TRBJ2-7; size: many; V: TRBV10-3; DNA: TGTGCCATCAGTGAGTATAATAGCGGGGGATTGGAAGCCGGCGAGCAGTACTTC; CDR3: CAISEYNSGGLEAGEQYF
D: NA; J: TRBJ2-7; size: NA; V: TRBV3-1; DNA: TGTGCCAGCAGCGACCCAGGCGACTACAATGAGCAGTACTTC; CDR3: CASSDPGDYNEQYF
D: NA; J: TRBJ2-5; size: many; V: TRBV12-3/TRBV12-4; DNA: TGTGCCAGCAGTTACGGGGAGTACGAGACCCAGTACTTC; CDR3: CASSYGEYETQYF
D: NA; J: TRBJ1-1; size: NA; V: TRBV5-1; DNA: TGCGCCAGCAGCCCGGGGGACGCGAACACTGAAGCTTTCTTT; CDR3: CASSPGDANTEAFF
D: NA; J: TRBJ2-2; size: few; V: TRBV27; DNA: TGTGCCAGCAGTTTAAGGGTTAACACCGGGGAGCTGTTTTTT; CDR3: CASSLRVNTGELFF
D: TRBD1; J: TRBJ1-5; size: NA; V: TRBV20-1; DNA: TGCAGTGCCGCGGGACAGCGGAGCAATCAGCCCCAGCATTTT; CDR3: CSAAGQRSNQPQHF
D: NA; J: TRBJ2-5; size: many; V: TRBV11-2; DNA: TGTGCCAGCAGCTCACTCAGGGACCAAGAGACCCAGTACTTC; CDR3: CASSSLRDQETQYF
D: NA; J: TRBJ2-2; size: many; V: TRBV7-9; DNA: TGTGCCAGCAGCTTTGGCAGGCACGCGAACACCGGGGAGCTGTTTTTT; CDR3: CASSFGRHANTGELFF
D: TRBD1; J: TRBJ1-2; size: few; V: TRBV19; DNA: TGTGCCAGTAGTATTCGTCGGACAGGGGGTGGCTACACCTTC; CDR3: CASSIRRTGGGYTF
D: NA; J: TRBJ2-1; size: NA; V: TRBV15; DNA: TGTGCCACAACCCGGGACGAGAAGTTTCATGAGCAGTTCTTC; CDR3: CATTRDEKFHEQFF
D: TRBD1; J: TRBJ2-5; size: many; V: TRBV7-8; DNA: TGTGCCAGCAGCCCAGAACAGGGGTTATTGGAAGAGACCCAGTACTTC; CDR3: CASSPEQGLLEETQYF
D: NA; J: TRBJ1-3; size: NA; V: TRBV29-1; DNA: TGCAGCGTCTCGAACCTAGGAAACACCATATATTTT; CDR3: CSVSNLGNTIYF
D: NA; J: TRBJ2-3; size: many; V: TRBV5-1; DNA: TGCGCCAGCAGCTCCCTATGGAACGGGGACACAGATACGCAGTATTTT; CDR3: CASSSLWNGDTDTQYF
D: NA; J: TRBJ1-2; size: many; V: TRBV20-1; DNA: TGCAGTGCTCTATGGGTTGACAGCGCCTATGGCTACACCTTC; CDR3: CSALWVDSAYGYTF
D: NA; J: TRBJ2-7; size: many; V: TRBV29-1; DNA: TGCAGCGTTGACGACTTTCTCGGATTCCACGAGCAGTACTTC; CDR3: CSVDDFLGFHEQYF